The 3 T cell receptor beta chains below all came from one sample that was sequenced in a study of OX40 agonist ivuxolimab in advanced cancers. Clones were read by immunoSEQ multiplex PCR, and TCRdb kept only the in-frame ones, dropping some. The sample records approximately 38,000 clones, approximately 80% being singletons. This specimen was CD4+ or CD8+ T cells sorted from blood, taken in a trial of the OX40 agonist ivuxolimab. All receptors come from an adult with an advanced solid tumor such as melanoma, head and neck, liver or kidney cancer.

The CDR3 region is CASSTWKGGSGEQFF. The CDR3 DNA reads as TGTGCCAGTAGTACCTGGAAAGGGGGCTCGGGTGAGCAGTTCTTC. J is TRBJ2-1 and V is TRBV19; 7 nucleotides match TRBD1. Trimming cost V 4 bases and J 9 bases; bases outside gene matches: 12. This CDR3 has 15 amino acids. Germline V gene sequence: CDR1 LNHDA, CDR2 SQIVND (reference sequence).

V gene TRBV6-5 combines with J gene TRBJ2-7, with TRBD1 identical over 9 bases. The CDR3 extends over 12 amino acids. From germline, CDR1 is MNHEY and CDR2 SVGAGI. Trimming removed 5 bases from V and 6 bases from J; junction bases left unmatched: 2. CDR3 nucleotide sequence: TGTGCCAGCAGTACAGGGGGCCGCGAGCAGTACTTC. Its translation: CASSTGGREQYF.

The CDR3 DNA reads as TGCGCCAGCAGCCAAGATCTGACGCAGGTGGTGAATGAGCAGTTCTTC. This gives the protein CASSQDLTQVVNEQFF. This rearrangement joins TRBV4-3 to TRBJ2-1; D gene uncertain. V shed 0 bases and J shed 7 bases, with 16 bases lying between them. The CDR3 contains 16 residues. Germline-derived CDR1 and CDR2 are LGHNA and YSLEER.